The 2 T cell receptor beta chains listed next were all sequenced from one sample in a study of blood T cells in healthy people across ages (dated by TCRdb to the mid-2010s). Preparation of the library involved 5' RACE. The data were produced on an Illumina HiSeq 2500. A second PCR of 7 to 11 cycles was performed with a sample-barcoded 5' primer and a J-beta primer mix. TCRdb reprocessed the public reads (quality trimming at Q25 with fastp, clone calling with MiXCR) and kept in-frame beta chains. CDR3 protein sequences are deduplicated, and each keeps its most common genes and DNA. For this sample there are 1.5 million to 2 million distinct CDR3 sequences; roughly 27% appear just once. Roughly 8% of the sample belongs to the ten largest clones. Sequences were obtained from blood. The receptors here all came from a woman aged 25 to 39 in good health.

This clonotype was counted between two and nine times. The chain carries TRBV7-2 and TRBJ2-1; 12 positions agree with TRBD2. The CDR3 is 15 amino acids. Germline lookup yields CDR1 SGHTA and CDR2 FQGNSA. The ends lost 5 bases at V and 3 bases at J; junction bases unmatched: 2. CDR3 sequence (DNA): TGTGCCAGCAGCACTAGCGGGGGGCACTACAATGAGCAGTTCTTC. Translated, it gives CASSTSGGHYNEQFF. Looking up the rest from reference TRBV7-2 and TRBJ2-1 gives the full variable domain: GAGVSQSPSNKVTEKGKDVELRCDPISGHTALYWYRQSLGQGLEFLIYFQGNSAPDKSGLPSDRFSAERTGGSVSTLTIQRTQQEDSAVYLCASSTSGGHYNEQFFGPGTRLTVL.

Ten or more counts support this clonotype. The J gene is TRBJ2-7, the V gene TRBV28; 7 positions agree with TRBD1. Per germline, CDR1 MDHEN and CDR2 SYDVKM. With V trimmed by 6 bases and J by 0 bases, 5 bases remained unmatched. The CDR3 has 14 residues. As DNA, the CDR3 is TGTGCCAGCAGCCGAACAGGGGACTCCTACGAGCAGTACTTC. This encodes CASSRTGDSYEQYF.